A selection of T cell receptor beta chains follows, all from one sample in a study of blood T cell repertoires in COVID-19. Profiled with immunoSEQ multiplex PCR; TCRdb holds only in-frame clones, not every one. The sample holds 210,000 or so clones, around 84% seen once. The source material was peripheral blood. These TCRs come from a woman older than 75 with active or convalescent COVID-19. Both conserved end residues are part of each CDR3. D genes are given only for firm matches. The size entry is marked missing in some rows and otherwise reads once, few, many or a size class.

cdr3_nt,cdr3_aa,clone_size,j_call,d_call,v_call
TGTGCCAGCCGACGAACCGGGGACACTGAAGCTTTCTTT,CASRRTGDTEAFF,.,TRBJ1-1,.,TRBV28
TGCGCCAGCAGCCAAGATTCGGCGGACACCTCCTACGAGCAGTACTTC,CASSQDSADTSYEQYF,.,TRBJ2-7,.,TRBV4-1
TGTGCCAGCAGCTTGGGGACAGGCCTAAAAAAGGCTTTCTTT,CASSLGTGLKKAFF,.,TRBJ1-1,TRBD1,TRBV5-4
TGCGCCAGCAGCATCAGACAGGGAAGCTCCTACGAGCAGTACTTC,CASSIRQGSSYEQYF,.,TRBJ2-7,TRBD1,TRBV5-1
TGCAGCGTGGACACGGGACAGGGGAATGAGCAGTTCTTC,CSVDTGQGNEQFF,.,TRBJ2-1,TRBD1,TRBV29-1
TGTGCCAGCAGCCAAAGAAGCGGGAGGGGTACAGATACGCAGTATTTT,CASSQRSGRGTDTQYF,.,TRBJ2-3,TRBD2,TRBV7-6
TGTGCCTGGAGTGTACCCCCAAAAGACAGCCCATACGAGCAGTACTTC,CAWSVPPKDSPYEQYF,once,TRBJ2-7,.,TRBV30
TGTGCCAGCAGCTTAGTTAGCGGGAGAGAAGAGCAGTACTTC,CASSLVSGREEQYF,.,TRBJ2-7,TRBD2,TRBV7-2
TGCGCCAGCAGCTTGGCCAGGGCAGCGCAACGCTACGAGCAGTACTTC,CASSLARAAQRYEQYF,few,TRBJ2-7,.,TRBV5-1
TGTGCCAGCGACCCGGGACAGGGGTTTTCACCCCTCCACTTT,CASDPGQGFSPLHF,.,TRBJ1-6,TRBD1,TRBV4-2
TGTGCCAGCAGCTTAAGGACTAGGGCGGGCACCGGGGAGCTGTTTTTT,CASSLRTRAGTGELFF,.,TRBJ2-2,TRBD2,TRBV7-3
TGCGCCAGCAGCTTGGACGCCCTTAGCGCGTACAATGAGCAGTTCTTC,CASSLDALSAYNEQFF,.,TRBJ2-1,.,TRBV5-1
TGCGCCAGCAGCTTGCGGGAGGGGAGCTCCACAGATACGCAGTATTTT,CASSLREGSSTDTQYF,.,TRBJ2-3,TRBD2,TRBV5-1
TGTGCCAGTAGTAGCCCGAACAGGGGAAGCGAGACCCAGTACTTC,CASSSPNRGSETQYF,.,TRBJ2-5,TRBD1,TRBV19
TGTGCCAGCAGCGTAGTATCGGGGGGCGGTGAGCAGTTCTTC,CASSVVSGGGEQFF,.,TRBJ2-1,.,TRBV9
TGTGCCAGCAGCACGGACAGGGGCACAGATACGCAGTATTTT,CASSTDRGTDTQYF,.,TRBJ2-3,TRBD1,TRBV7-2
TGTGCCAGCAGCCCAGACAGGGTCTACTACAATGAGCAGTTCTTC,CASSPDRVYYNEQFF,once,TRBJ2-1,TRBD1,TRBV5-6
TGTGCCAGCAAGGCAGGGGTTAGCGCTGAGCAGTTCTTC,CASKAGVSAEQFF,.,TRBJ2-1,.,TRBV28
TGTGCCATCAGTACCGCACAGGGGAAGGGTTCACCCCTCCACTTT,CAISTAQGKGSPLHF,.,TRBJ1-6,TRBD1,TRBV10-3
TGTGCCAGCAGCCTTTATGAGACCCAGTACTTC,CASSLYETQYF,few,TRBJ2-5,.,TRBV11-2
TGTGCCAGCAGCTTAAGCGTTGATCCTAATGAAAAACTGTTTTTT,CASSLSVDPNEKLFF,once,TRBJ1-4,.,TRBV7-6
TGTGCCAGCCTGCCGGGACAGGGGAATGAAAAACTGTTTTTT,CASLPGQGNEKLFF,few,TRBJ1-4,TRBD1,TRBV7-9
TGTGCCAGCAGCTTAAGCTACAGGGAAGGCTACACCTTC,CASSLSYREGYTF,.,TRBJ1-2,.,TRBV7-2
TGTGCCTGGAGTGTACTTAGTAGCGGTCTAGAGACCCAGTACTTC,CAWSVLSSGLETQYF,.,TRBJ2-5,.,TRBV30
TGTGCCAGCAGTATTGGTGACAGGGGCTATAATTCACCCCTCCACTTT,CASSIGDRGYNSPLHF,.,TRBJ1-6,TRBD1,TRBV28
TGTGCCAGCAAGGGACTAGCGGGAGTCGGCGAGCAGTACTTC,CASKGLAGVGEQYF,.,TRBJ2-7,TRBD2,TRBV27
TGTGCCAGCAGTTTACTCCCGGGACAGGGGAACACTGAAGCTTTCTTT,CASSLLPGQGNTEAFF,.,TRBJ1-1,TRBD1,TRBV28
TGTGCCAGCAGCTTAGAGGGGACAACCGTGACCTACGAGCAGTACTTC,CASSLEGTTVTYEQYF,.,TRBJ2-7,.,TRBV11-3